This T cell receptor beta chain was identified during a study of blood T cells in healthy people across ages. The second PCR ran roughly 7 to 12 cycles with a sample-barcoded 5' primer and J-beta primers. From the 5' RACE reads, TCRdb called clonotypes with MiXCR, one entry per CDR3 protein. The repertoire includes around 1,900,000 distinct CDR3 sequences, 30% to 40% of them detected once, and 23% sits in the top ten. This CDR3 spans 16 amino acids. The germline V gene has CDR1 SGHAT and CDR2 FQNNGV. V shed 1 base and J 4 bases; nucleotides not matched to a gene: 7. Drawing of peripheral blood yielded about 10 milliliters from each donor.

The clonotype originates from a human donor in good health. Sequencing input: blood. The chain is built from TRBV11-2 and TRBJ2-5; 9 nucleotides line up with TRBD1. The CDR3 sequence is CASSLVSGTGRETQYF. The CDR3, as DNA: TGTGCCAGCAGCTTAGTGTCGGGGACAGGGAGAGAGACCCAGTACTTC.